This T cell receptor beta chain stems from a study of blood T cell repertoires in COVID-19. Study in general: Sites in the United States, Italy and Spain provided acute and convalescent COVID-19 samples.

Methods used by the authors: Estimates of nucleated cell counts were drawn from the amplification of reference gene primers. Assay used: immunoSEQ multiplex PCR; TCRdb lists only in-frame clones, some missing. The V and J calls and clone size were taken over from that table, and D and trimming were inferred from the DNA. Of some 200,000 clones in the sample, roughly 79% were seen once. Participant ages covered about 18 to 89 years across 20 to 25 US areas. Germline lookup yields CDR1 SNHLY and CDR2 FYNNEI. The CDR3 covers 14 residues. Trimming removed 1 base from V and 5 bases from J, with 8 bases in between.

The V call is TRBV2, the J call TRBJ1-4, with D possibly matching TRBD1 (5 bases). Sequences were obtained from PBMCs or T cells enriched from blood (not recorded which). This sequence originates from a woman aged 45-65 years with acute COVID-19. CDR3 loop: CASSEEAGNEKLFF. The CDR3 DNA reads as TGTGCCAGCAGTGAAGAGGCAGGGAATGAAAAACTGTTTTTT.